Described below is a single T cell receptor (beta chain) sequence and its context. The source of the sample is a study of blood T cell repertoires in COVID-19. In the study's own analysis: From reference gene primer amplification, estimates of nucleated cell counts were derived. Profiling relied on immunoSEQ multiplex PCR, and the TCRdb table lists in-frame clones only, not all of them. That table is the source of V, J and clone size, and D and trimming were worked out from the DNA. The repertoire consists of about 270,000 clones, with around 86% occurring once and the leading ten covering about 2.9%. The CDR3 is 13 residues long. The V end lost 6 bases, the J end lost 6 bases, and 18 bases lay between the germline ends. Germline V CDR1 and CDR2: SQVTM, ANQGSEA.

The TCR originated in an older woman with active or convalescent COVID-19. This rearrangement joins TRBV29-1 to TRBJ2-7, with D perhaps matching TRBD2 (6 bases). Material: peripheral blood. This CDR3 reads CSVIPRDWAEQYF. In nucleotides, the CDR3 is TGCAGCGTCATACCCCGGGACTGGGCCGAGCAGTACTTC.